This T cell receptor (beta chain) originates from a study of Graves' ophthalmopathy and Graves' hyperthyroidism. This clonotype was seen ten or more times. For repertoire sequencing, the TCR beta CDR3 regions were amplified from RNA transcripts. First-round RT-PCR relied on HTBI primers, and a second-round multiplex PCR came next. TCRdb reprocessed the multiplex PCR reads via MiXCR and lists one record per CDR3 protein. The sample lists 1 million to 1.3 million distinct CDR3 sequences, around a third occurring once. This receptor was taken from an adult man with Graves' hyperthyroidism. Sequenced: peripheral blood or thyroid tissue (not recorded which).

CDR3 nucleotides: TGTGCCACCAATCAAGGACGAGGGGGTGGCAATCAGCCCCAGCATTTT. Its protein product is CATNQGRGGGNQPQHF. The chain has TRBV19 and TRBJ1-5, with TRBD1 as a possible D gene (6 bases). Trimming removed 10 bases from V and 2 bases from J, with 21 bases in between. This CDR3 region has 16 residues. Germline V gene data show CDR1 as LNHDA and CDR2 as SQIVND (reference sequence).